This TCR beta chain came from a study of blood T cells in healthy people across ages. Study overall: Every two T cells gave about one barcoded beta molecule via template switching. Study results and limitations: Estimates of total diversity, which came from one million sequenced T cells, were considered to be underestimates.

On this clonotype: Its target is unknown.

Primers used in a second PCR of about 6 to 11 cycles were a sample-barcoded 5' primer and a J-beta primer mix. TCRdb redid the calling of the 5' RACE reads with MiXCR, one entry per CDR3 protein. This table has roughly 2 million distinct CDR3 sequences, around 48% appearing once. This receptor was obtained from a woman aged 35 to 49 in good health. The sequencing input was blood.

CDR3 residues: CASSSGQGAKGYTF. The CDR3 DNA reads as TGTGCCAGCAGCTCCGGACAGGGGGCGAAAGGCTACACCTTC. This chain links TRBV28 with TRBJ1-2, with 11 bases lining up with TRBD1. There are 14 residues in the CDR3. J was trimmed by 8 bases and V by 6 bases; bases with no gene match: 8. The V gene's germline CDR1 is MDHEN and CDR2 SYDVKM.